The T cell receptor (beta chain) under discussion was sequenced for a study of cytomegalovirus exposure and HLA in healthy donors. Germline V CDR1 and CDR2: SGHRS, YFSETQ. V gave up 2 bases and J gave up 4 bases, with 12 bases separating them. The CDR3 has 14 residues. Researchers ran the PCR with 60 Vbeta and 13 Jbeta primers. Repertoires were generated with immunoSEQ multiplex PCR, while TCRdb's copy carries only in-frame clones and drops some. The sample has fewer than 200,000 clones, 80% to 90% seen once; the top ten hold about 0.77%. This clonotype originated in a woman aged 18-29 years in good health and CMV-seronegative. The chain recombines TRBV5-1 with TRBJ1-1; D is possibly TRBD1 (5 bases). Sequences were obtained from PBMCs. The CDR3 spells CASSFGRVGTEAFF. The CDR3 nucleotides are TGCGCCAGCAGCTTCGGCAGGGTGGGCACTGAAGCTTTCTTT.